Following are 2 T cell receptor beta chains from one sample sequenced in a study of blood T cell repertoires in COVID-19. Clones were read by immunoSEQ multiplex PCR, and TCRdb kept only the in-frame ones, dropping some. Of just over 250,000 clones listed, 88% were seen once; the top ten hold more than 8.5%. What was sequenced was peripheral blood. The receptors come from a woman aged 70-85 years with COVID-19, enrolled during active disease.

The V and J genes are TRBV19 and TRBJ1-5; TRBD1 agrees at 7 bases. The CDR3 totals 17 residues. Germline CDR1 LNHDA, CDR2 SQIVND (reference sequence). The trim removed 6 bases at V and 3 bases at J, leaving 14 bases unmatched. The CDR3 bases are TGTGCCAGTAGACCAACGTCGGCAGGGGGAGACAATCAGCCCCAGCATTTT. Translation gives CASRPTSAGGDNQPQHF.

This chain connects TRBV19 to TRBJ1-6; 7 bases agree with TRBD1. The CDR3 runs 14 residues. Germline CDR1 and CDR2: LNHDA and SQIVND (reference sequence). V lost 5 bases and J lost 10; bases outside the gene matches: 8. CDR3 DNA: TGTGCCAGTAGTCCCGACAGGGAAGGATCACCCCTCCACTTT. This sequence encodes CASSPDREGSPLHF.